This T cell receptor beta chain was retrieved from a study of cytomegalovirus exposure and HLA in healthy donors. Trimming removed 4 bases from V and 3 bases from J, with 7 bases in between. The CDR3 is 12 amino acids. CDR1 and CDR2 from the germline V gene are MNHEY and SVGAGI. The PCR employed 60 Vbeta primers together with 13 Jbeta primers. The protocol was immunoSEQ multiplex PCR, while the TCRdb copy is restricted to in-frame clones and leaves out a portion. The sample lists 200,000 to 300,000 clones, about four fifths occurring once. Study results and caveats: Per a prior analysis, the majority of TCR beta V segments were productive roughly 90% or roughly 30% of the time. In a later analysis, DRB1 alleles had the most associated TCRs; HLA-C alleles the fewest.

Notes on this clone: The target antigen is unknown.

This receptor was obtained from a woman in her thirties or forties in good health and CMV-seropositive. The J gene is TRBJ2-7, the V gene TRBV6-5; no firm D call. Sequenced sample: PBMCs. The CDR3 spells CASSSNLYEQYF. The DNA for the CDR3 is TGTGCCAGCAGTTCTAACCTCTACGAGCAGTACTTC.